The clone carrying this T cell receptor beta chain came up many times. Its antigen remains unidentified. TCRdb re-called the RACE reads with MiXCR, one entry per CDR3 protein. The sample includes 90,000 or so distinct CDR3 sequences, about 10% seen only once; the top ten take 2% to 2.5%. Per the germline V gene, CDR1 is SEHNR and CDR2 is FQNEAQ (reference sequence). Trimming shortened V by 2 bases and J by 1 base, and 8 bases separated the two germline ends. The CDR3 totals 14 residues. Time point in this sample: patch test 1, 2 weeks after DPC sensitization. Treatment given: therapeutic diphenylcyclopropenone sensitization with weekly scalp DPC. Only after blood had been drawn was each patch test applied. This sample is drawn from a study of human T cells and chemical hapten exposure. Study-wide context: Minor pooled library volume differences mainly drove per-sample TCR yield variation. General study results and limits: Every donor had alopecia, and their immune response may therefore differ from healthy people's. PT1 expanded TCR counts and patch test score were linked, and their correlation was positive.

This clonotype originated in a man aged 35-49 years with alopecia areata. Some clones in this sample may be carry-over from other donors' samples. J is TRBJ1-1 and V is TRBV7-9; no clear D gene. The starting material was whole blood, obtained in connection with sensitization to the hapten diphenylcyclopropenone (DPC). CDR3: CASSLMAGNTEAFF. CDR3 sequence (DNA): TGTGCCAGCAGCTTAATGGCGGGGAACACTGAAGCTTTCTTT.